A single sample gave rise to the 13 T cell receptor beta chains below, sequenced in a study of memory CD4+ T cells and cytomegalovirus serostatus. Measured with immunoSEQ multiplex PCR; TCRdb has only the in-frame clones, and not every one. The sample shows approximately 47,000 clones, around 82% of them seen only once. Single viable CD3+CD4+CD8-CD45RO+ cells were sorted as the memory CD4+ T cells. Sequenced sample: memory CD4+ T cells from blood. These receptor sequences come from an adult in good health and CMV-seronegative.

The CDR3 DNA is TGTGCCAGCAGCGCTTCACGCGTTCCATTGCTGGGCTACACCTTC. It translates to CASSASRVPLLGYTF. This rearrangement joins TRBV7-2 to TRBJ1-2; D gene ambiguous. The length of the CDR3 is 15 residues. Germline V gene lookup returns CDR1 SGHTA and CDR2 FQGNSA. Trimming left V 5 bases short and J 8 bases short, with 21 bases between. The variable domain in full, with the rest retrieved from reference TRBV7-2 and TRBJ1-2, is GAGVSQSPSNKVTEKGKDVELRCDPISGHTALYWYRQSLGQGLEFLIYFQGNSAPDKSGLPSDRFSAERTGGSVSTLTIQRTQQEDSAVYLCASSASRVPLLGYTFGSGTRLTVV.

The table lists this clone with a few counts. The chain recombines TRBV2 with TRBJ2-2; a weak D match, TRBD1 (6 bases). Trimming left V 4 bases short and J 4 bases short, with 13 bases between. Per the germline V gene, CDR1 is SNHLY and CDR2 is FYNNEI. This CDR3 spans 15 amino acids. In DNA form, the CDR3 reads TGTGCCAGCAGTGCGTATACAGGGTCCACCGGGGAGCTGTTTTTT. Translating gives CASSAYTGSTGELFF.

The V call is TRBV30, the J call TRBJ1-5; no definite D call. CDR1 GTSNPN and CDR2 SVGIG come from the germline V gene (reference sequence). Between the trimmed V and J ends, which lost 1 base and 4 bases, there was a span of 8 bases. CDR3 length: 13 residues. The CDR3 is CAWSGSFNQPQHF. In nucleotides, the CDR3 is TGTGCCTGGAGTGGGAGTTTTAATCAGCCCCAGCATTTT.

J is TRBJ2-1 and V is TRBV7-7, with a tentative D call TRBD2 (5 bases). Trimming shortened V by 5 bases and J by 4 bases, and 15 bases separated the two germline ends. Germline loops: CDR1 SSHAT, CDR2 FNYEAQ (reference sequence). The CDR3 is made up of 15 amino acids. CDR3 region: CASSLGVESYNEQFF. In DNA, the CDR3 is TGTGCCAGCAGCCTCGGGGTAGAGTCTTACAATGAGCAGTTCTTC.

This sequence joins TRBV2 and TRBJ1-6, with 7 bases that match TRBD1. The CDR3 is 14 amino acids. Per germline, CDR1 SNHLY and CDR2 FYNNEI. V lost 6 bases, J lost 5 bases, and 4 bases stayed unmatched. The DNA of the CDR3 is TGTGCCAGCAGCCCCAGGGGGAATAATTCACCCCTCCACTTT. It specifies CASSPRGNNSPLHF.

CDR3 coding DNA: TGTGCCAGCACCCTGGGAGACCTTGAAGCTTTCTTT. As protein: CASTLGDLEAFF. V usage is TRBV28 and J usage is TRBJ1-1; D gene unclear. CDR1 is MDHEN and CDR2 is SYDVKM in the germline V gene. Deletions cut 7 bases from V and 7 bases from J, with 13 bases between. The CDR3 consists of 12 residues. The whole variable domain, filled in from reference TRBV28 and TRBJ1-1, reads DVKVTQSSRYLVKRTGEKVFLECVQDMDHENMFWYRQDPGLGLRLIYFSYDVKMKEKGDIPEGYSVSREKKERFSLILESASTNQTSMYLCASTLGDLEAFFGQGTRLTVV.

This chain connects TRBV16 to TRBJ1-1, with D possibly matching TRBD1 (5 bases). The CDR3 is made up of 12 amino acids. CDR1 and CDR2 from the germline V gene are KGHSY and FQNENV. V lost 1 base and J lost 9, with 9 bases in between. The chain's CDR3 is CASSQWGEKAFF. The CDR3 region has the DNA TGTGCCAGCAGCCAATGGGGGGAAAAAGCTTTCTTT.

The chain carries TRBV18 and TRBJ2-5, with 10 bases matching TRBD2. CDR1 KGHSH and CDR2 LQKENI come from the germline V gene. Trimming at V came to 6 bases and at J to 2 bases, leaving 9 bases not matched to a gene. The CDR3 runs to 16 residues. CDR3 nucleotides: TGTGCCAGCTCGCCCGGTACTAGCGGGGTTCAAGAGACCCAGTACTTC. It is translated as CASSPGTSGVQETQYF.

V gene TRBV7-3 combines with J gene TRBJ2-1, with 7 bases matching TRBD1. The length of the CDR3 is 14 residues. The germline V gene has CDR1 SGHTA and CDR2 FQGTGA. With V trimmed by 5 bases and J by 4 bases, 5 bases remained unmatched. CDR3 in amino acids: CASSPGTAYNEQFF. CDR3 bases: TGTGCCAGCAGCCCCGGGACAGCTTACAATGAGCAGTTCTTC.

This chain joins TRBV11-2 and TRBJ1-5; 7 nucleotides line up with TRBD1. The junction had 14 bases not matched to a gene; V was cut back by 4 bases and J by 5 bases. This CDR3 has 17 residues. CDR1 and CDR2 (germline): SGHAT, FQNNGV. In DNA form, the CDR3 reads TGTGCCAGCAGCTCAACCTCCGACAGGGAAGGGCATCAGCCCCAGCATTTT. Translation: CASSSTSDREGHQPQHF.

V usage is TRBV7-6 and J usage is TRBJ1-4, with 9 bases fitting TRBD1. J lost 10 bases, V lost 8 bases, and 11 bases had no gene match. The CDR3 sequence is 14 residues long. Germline CDR1 is SGHVS and CDR2 is FNYEAQ. CDR3 in DNA: TGTGCCAGCTCCAAGGGACAGGGAGCGGTAAAACTGTTTTTT. Its translation: CASSKGQGAVKLFF.

The chain couples TRBV2 to TRBJ2-3; D perhaps matches TRBD2 (6 bases). V was cut by 6 bases and J by 1 base, with 14 bases left in between. The CDR3 runs to 15 residues. The germline V gene has CDR1 SNHLY and CDR2 FYNNEI. The DNA of the CDR3 is TGTGCCAGCAGGATACTAGCAGGGCGCACAGATACGCAGTATTTT. Translation: CASRILAGRTDTQYF.

This rearrangement joins TRBV5-4 to TRBJ2-1; 8 nucleotides align to TRBD1. The CDR3 spans 13 residues. V shed 4 bases, J shed 8 bases, and the junction held 5 bases outside the gene matches. Germline V gene data show CDR1 as SGHNT and CDR2 as YYREEE (reference sequence). CDR3 amino acids: CASSPGQGYEQFF. The DNA for the CDR3 is TGTGCCAGCAGCCCAGGACAGGGATATGAGCAGTTCTTC.